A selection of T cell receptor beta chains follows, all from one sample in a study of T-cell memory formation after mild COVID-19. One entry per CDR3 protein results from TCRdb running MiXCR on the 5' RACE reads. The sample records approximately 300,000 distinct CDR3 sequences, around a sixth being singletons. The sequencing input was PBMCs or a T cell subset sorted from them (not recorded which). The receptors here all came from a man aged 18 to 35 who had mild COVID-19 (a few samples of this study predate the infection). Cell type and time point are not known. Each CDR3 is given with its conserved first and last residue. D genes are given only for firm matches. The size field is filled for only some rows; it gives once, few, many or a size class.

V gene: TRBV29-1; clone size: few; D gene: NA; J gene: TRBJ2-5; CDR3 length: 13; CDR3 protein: CSVHVSPGGTQYF; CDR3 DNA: TGCAGCGTCCACGTTTCACCTGGCGGGACCCAGTACTTC
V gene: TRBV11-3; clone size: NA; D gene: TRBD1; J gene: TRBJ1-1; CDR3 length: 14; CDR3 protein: CASSLGQGTREAFF; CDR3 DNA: TGTGCCAGCAGCTTAGGACAGGGCACCCGTGAAGCTTTCTTT
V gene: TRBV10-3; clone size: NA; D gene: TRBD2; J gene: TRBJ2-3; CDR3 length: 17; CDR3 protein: CAISAGLAGGTTDTQYF; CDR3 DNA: TGTGCCATCAGTGCCGGACTAGCGGGGGGGACCACAGATACGCAGTATTTT
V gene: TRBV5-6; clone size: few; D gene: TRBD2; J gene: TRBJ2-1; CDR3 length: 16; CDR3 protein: CASSSIKRGGNNEQFF; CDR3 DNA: TGTGCCAGCAGCTCTATTAAGCGCGGGGGAAACAATGAGCAGTTCTTC
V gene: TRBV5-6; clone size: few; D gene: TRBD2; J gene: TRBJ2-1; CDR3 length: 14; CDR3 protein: CASSTSGGFDEQFF; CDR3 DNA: TGTGCCAGCAGTACTAGCGGGGGGTTTGATGAGCAGTTCTTC
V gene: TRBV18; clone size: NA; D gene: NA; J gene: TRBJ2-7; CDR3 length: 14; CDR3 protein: CASSRTPRAYEQYF; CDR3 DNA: TGTGCCAGCTCACGAACCCCACGAGCATACGAGCAGTACTTC
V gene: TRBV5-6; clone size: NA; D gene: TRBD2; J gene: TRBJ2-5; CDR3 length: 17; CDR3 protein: CASSLGASGVYDGTQYF; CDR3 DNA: TGTGCCAGCAGCTTGGGGGCTAGCGGAGTATATGATGGGACCCAGTACTTC
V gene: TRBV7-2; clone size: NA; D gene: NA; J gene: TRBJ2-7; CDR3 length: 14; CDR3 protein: CASSFNGGPYEQYF; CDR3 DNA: TGTGCCAGCAGCTTCAACGGGGGACCCTACGAGCAGTACTTC
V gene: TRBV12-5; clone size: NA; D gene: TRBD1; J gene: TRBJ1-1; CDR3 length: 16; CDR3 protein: CASGLEIGQGTTEAFF; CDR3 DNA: TGTGCTAGTGGTTTGGAAATAGGACAGGGAACCACTGAAGCTTTCTTT
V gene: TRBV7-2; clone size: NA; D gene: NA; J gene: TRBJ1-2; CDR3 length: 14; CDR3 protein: CASSLEVADYGYTF; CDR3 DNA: TGTGCCAGCAGCTTAGAAGTTGCAGACTATGGCTACACCTTC
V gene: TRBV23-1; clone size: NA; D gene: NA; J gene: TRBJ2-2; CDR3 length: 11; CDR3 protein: CASSQHGELFF; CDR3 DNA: TGCGCCAGCAGTCAACACGGGGAGCTGTTTTTT
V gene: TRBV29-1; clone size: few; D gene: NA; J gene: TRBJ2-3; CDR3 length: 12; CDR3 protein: CSVVEGTDTQYF; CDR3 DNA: TGCAGCGTTGTTGAGGGCACAGATACGCAGTATTTT
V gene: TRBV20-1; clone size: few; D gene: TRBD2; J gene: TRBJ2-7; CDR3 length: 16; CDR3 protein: CSARDSGRGLVGEQYF; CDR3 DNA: TGCAGTGCTAGAGACTCCGGGCGGGGACTAGTAGGTGAGCAGTACTTC
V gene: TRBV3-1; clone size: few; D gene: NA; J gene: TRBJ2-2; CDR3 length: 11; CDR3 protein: CASSRGWELFF; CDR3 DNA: TGTGCCAGCAGCCGGGGCTGGGAGCTGTTTTTT
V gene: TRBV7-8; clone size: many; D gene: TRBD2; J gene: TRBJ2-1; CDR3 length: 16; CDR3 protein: CASSLLRRGFYNEQFF; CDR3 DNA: TGTGCCAGCAGCTTATTGCGGCGGGGGTTCTACAATGAGCAGTTCTTC
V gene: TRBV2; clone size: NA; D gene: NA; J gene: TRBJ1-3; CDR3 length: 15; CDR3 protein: CASSVSDGSGNTIYF; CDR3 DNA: TGTGCCAGCAGTGTCTCGGACGGCTCTGGAAACACCATATATTTT
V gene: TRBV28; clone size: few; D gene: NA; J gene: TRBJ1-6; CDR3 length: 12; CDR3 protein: CASSSRGSPLHF; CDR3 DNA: TGTGCCAGCAGCTCCCGAGGGTCACCCCTCCACTTT
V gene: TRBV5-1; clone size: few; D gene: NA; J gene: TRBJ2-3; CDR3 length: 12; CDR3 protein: CASYLSTDTQYF; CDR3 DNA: TGCGCCAGCTATTTGAGCACAGATACGCAGTATTTT
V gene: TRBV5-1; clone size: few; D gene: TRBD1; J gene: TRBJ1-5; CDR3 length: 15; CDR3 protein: CASSLGDSFNQPQHF; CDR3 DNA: TGCGCCAGCAGCTTGGGGGACAGCTTCAATCAGCCCCAGCATTTT
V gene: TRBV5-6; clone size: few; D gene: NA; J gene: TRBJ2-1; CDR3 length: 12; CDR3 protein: CASTGPTREQFF; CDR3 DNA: TGTGCCAGCACGGGCCCGACTAGAGAGCAGTTCTTC
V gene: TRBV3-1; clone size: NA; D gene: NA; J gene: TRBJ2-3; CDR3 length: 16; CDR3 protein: CASSLMTRTDTDTQYF; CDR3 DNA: TGTGCCAGCAGCCTCATGACTAGGACCGACACAGATACGCAGTATTTT
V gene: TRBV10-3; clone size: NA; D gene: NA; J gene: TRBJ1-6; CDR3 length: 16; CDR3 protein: CAISEMEGAYNSPLHF; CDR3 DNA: TGTGCCATCAGTGAAATGGAGGGGGCCTATAATTCACCCCTCCACTTT
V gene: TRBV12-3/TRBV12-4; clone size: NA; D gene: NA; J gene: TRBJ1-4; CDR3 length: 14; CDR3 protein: CASRTRGANEKLFF; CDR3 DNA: TGTGCCAGCAGAACACGGGGGGCGAATGAAAAACTGTTTTTT
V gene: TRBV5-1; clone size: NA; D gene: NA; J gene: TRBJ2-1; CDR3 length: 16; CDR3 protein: CASSLEEASSYNEQFF; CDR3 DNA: TGCGCCAGCAGCTTGGAAGAGGCTAGCTCCTACAATGAGCAGTTCTTC
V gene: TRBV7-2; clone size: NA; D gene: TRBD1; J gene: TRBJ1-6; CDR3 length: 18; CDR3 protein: CASSLSLRDRGLFSPLHF; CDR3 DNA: TGTGCCAGCAGCTTATCTTTACGAGACAGGGGGCTTTTTTCACCCCTCCACTTT
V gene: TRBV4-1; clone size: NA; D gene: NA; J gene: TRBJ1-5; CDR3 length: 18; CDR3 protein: CASSQVQGRVEENQPQHF; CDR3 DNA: TGCGCCAGCAGCCAAGTCCAAGGCAGGGTGGAAGAAAATCAGCCCCAGCATTTT
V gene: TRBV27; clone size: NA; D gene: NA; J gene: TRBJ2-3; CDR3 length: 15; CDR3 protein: CASRPTPGLLDTQYF; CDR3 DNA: TGTGCCAGCAGGCCGACTCCAGGTCTGTTGGATACGCAGTATTTT
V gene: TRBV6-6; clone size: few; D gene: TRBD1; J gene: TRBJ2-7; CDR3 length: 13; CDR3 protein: CASTGQATYEQYF; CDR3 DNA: TGTGCCAGCACCGGACAGGCCACTTACGAGCAGTACTTC
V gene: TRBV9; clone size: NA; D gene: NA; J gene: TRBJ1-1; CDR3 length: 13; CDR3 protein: CASSYHWNTEAFF; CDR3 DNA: TGTGCCAGCAGCTACCATTGGAACACTGAAGCTTTCTTT
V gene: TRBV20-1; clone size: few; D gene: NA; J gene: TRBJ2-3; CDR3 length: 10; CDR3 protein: CSPSTDTQYF; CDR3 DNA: TGCAGTCCGAGCACAGATACGCAGTATTTT
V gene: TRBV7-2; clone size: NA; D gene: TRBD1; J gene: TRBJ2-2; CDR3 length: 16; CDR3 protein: CASSLFRTGASGELFF; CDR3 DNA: TGTGCCAGCAGCTTATTCCGGACAGGGGCCAGCGGGGAGCTGTTTTTT
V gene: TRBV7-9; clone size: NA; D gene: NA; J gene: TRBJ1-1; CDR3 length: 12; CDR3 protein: CASIRVGTEAFF; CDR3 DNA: TGTGCCAGCATTCGAGTAGGCACTGAAGCTTTCTTT
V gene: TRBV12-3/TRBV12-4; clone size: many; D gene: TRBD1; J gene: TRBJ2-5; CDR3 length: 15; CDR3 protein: CASSLGQGAIETQYF; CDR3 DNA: TGTGCCAGCAGTTTGGGTCAGGGGGCAATAGAGACCCAGTACTTC
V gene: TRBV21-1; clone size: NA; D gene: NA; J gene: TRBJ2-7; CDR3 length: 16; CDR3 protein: CASSKETGLSSYEQYF; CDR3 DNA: TGTGCCAGCAGCAAAGAGACAGGACTCAGCTCCTACGAGCAGTACTTC
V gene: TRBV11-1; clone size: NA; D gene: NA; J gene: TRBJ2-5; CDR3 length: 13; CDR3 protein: CASSLAADGTQYF; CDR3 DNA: TGTGCCAGCAGCTTAGCGGCAGACGGGACCCAGTACTTC
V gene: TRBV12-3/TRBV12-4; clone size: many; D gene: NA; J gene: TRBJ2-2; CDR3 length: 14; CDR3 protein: CASSPGVRTGELFF; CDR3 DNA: TGTGCCAGCAGCCCAGGGGTGAGGACCGGGGAGCTGTTTTTT
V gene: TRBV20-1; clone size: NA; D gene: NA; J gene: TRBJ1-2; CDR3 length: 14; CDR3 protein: CSARSGPRGSGYTF; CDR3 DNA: TGCAGTGCCAGGTCCGGGCCCCGGGGTTCGGGCTACACCTTC
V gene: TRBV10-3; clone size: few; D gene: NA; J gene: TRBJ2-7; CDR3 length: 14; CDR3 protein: CAISESTGPHEQYF; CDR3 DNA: TGTGCCATCAGTGAGTCAACAGGGCCGCACGAGCAGTACTTC
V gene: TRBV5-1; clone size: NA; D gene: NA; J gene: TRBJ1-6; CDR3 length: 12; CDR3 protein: CASSYDQGPLHF; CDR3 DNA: TGCGCCAGCAGCTACGATCAGGGACCCCTCCACTTT
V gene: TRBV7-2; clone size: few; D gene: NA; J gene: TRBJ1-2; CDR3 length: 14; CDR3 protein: CASRPILGNYGYTF; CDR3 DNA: TGTGCCAGCAGACCCATATTGGGGAACTATGGCTACACCTTC
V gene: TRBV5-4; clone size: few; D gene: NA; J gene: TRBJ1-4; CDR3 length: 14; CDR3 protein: CASSSQGTSGELFF; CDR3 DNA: TGTGCCAGCAGTTCGCAGGGGACATCGGGGGAACTGTTTTTT
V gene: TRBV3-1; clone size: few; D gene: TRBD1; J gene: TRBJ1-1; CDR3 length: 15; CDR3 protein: CASSRWDSRYTEAFF; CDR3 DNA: TGTGCCAGCAGCCGTTGGGACAGCCGATACACTGAAGCTTTCTTT
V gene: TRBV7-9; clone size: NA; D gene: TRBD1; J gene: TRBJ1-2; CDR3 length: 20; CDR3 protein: CASSLARRVRQGLANYGYTF; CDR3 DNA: TGTGCCAGCAGCTTAGCAAGGAGGGTCCGACAGGGCTTAGCTAACTATGGCTACACCTTC
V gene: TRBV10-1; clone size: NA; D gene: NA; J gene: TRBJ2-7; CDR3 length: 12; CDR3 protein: CASGPGLGEQYF; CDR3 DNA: TGCGCCAGCGGTCCAGGGCTGGGGGAGCAGTACTTC
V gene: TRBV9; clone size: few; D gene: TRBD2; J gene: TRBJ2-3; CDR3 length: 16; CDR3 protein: CASSPHGGALTDTQYF; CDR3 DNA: TGTGCCAGCAGCCCCCACGGGGGGGCCCTCACAGATACGCAGTATTTT
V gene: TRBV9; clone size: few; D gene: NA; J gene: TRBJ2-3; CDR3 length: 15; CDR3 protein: CASSVTGFSSDTQYF; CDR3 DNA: TGTGCCAGCAGCGTTACGGGTTTCTCGTCAGATACGCAGTATTTT
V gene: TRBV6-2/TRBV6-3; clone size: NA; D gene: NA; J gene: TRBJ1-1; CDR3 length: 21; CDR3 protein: CASRKLPSGTSAFQAFSQAFF; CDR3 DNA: TGTGCCAGCAGAAAATTACCCTCCGGGACATCGGCATTTCAAGCTTTCTCTCAAGCTTTCTTT
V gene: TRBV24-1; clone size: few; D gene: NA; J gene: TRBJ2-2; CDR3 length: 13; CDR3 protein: CATSAGLTGELFF; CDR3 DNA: TGTGCCACCAGCGCAGGGTTAACCGGGGAGCTGTTTTTT
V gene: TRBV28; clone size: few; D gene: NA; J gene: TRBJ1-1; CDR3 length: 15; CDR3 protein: CASSLPGFQWGEAFF; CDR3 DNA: TGTGCCAGCAGTTTGCCGGGGTTCCAGTGGGGCGAAGCTTTCTTT
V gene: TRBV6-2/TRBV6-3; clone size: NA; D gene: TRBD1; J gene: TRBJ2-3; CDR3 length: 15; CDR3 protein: CASSYFDRVADTQYF; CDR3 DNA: TGTGCCAGCAGTTACTTCGACAGGGTGGCAGATACGCAGTATTTT
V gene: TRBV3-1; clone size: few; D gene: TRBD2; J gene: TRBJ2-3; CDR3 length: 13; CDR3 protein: CASSHLAGGTQYF; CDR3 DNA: TGTGCCAGCAGCCATCTAGCGGGGGGTACGCAGTATTTT
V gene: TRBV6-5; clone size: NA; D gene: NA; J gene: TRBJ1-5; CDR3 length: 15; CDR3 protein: CASSKSTWSNQPQHF; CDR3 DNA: TGTGCCAGCAGTAAGTCGACCTGGAGCAATCAGCCCCAGCATTTT
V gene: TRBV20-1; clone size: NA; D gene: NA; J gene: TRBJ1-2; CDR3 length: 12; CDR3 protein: CSASRFSSGYTF; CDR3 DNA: TGCAGTGCTAGCAGGTTTTCGAGCGGCTACACCTTC